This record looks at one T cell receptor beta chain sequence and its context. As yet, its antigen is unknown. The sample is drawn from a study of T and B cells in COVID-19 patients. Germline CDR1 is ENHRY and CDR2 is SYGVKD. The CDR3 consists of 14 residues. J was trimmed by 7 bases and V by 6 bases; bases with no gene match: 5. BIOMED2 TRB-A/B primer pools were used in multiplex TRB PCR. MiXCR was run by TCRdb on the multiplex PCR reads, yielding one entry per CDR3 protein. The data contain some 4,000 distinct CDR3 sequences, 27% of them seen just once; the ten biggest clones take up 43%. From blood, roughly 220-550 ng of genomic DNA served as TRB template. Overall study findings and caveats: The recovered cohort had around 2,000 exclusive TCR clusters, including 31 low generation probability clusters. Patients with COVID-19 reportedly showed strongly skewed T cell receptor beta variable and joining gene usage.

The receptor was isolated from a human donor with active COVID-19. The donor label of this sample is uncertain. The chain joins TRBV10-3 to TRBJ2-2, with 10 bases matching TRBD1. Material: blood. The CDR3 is CAIRAGTGVGELFF. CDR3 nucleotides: TGTGCCATCAGAGCAGGGACAGGGGTCGGGGAGCTGTTTTTT.